The 27 T cell receptor beta chains below come from one sample, sequenced in a study of T cell repertoires in cytomegalovirus infection. TCRdb processed the reads anew with MiXCR; each CDR3 protein has one entry. This sample yields approximately 260,000 distinct CDR3 sequences, of which roughly a fifth are seen a single time; about 21% belongs to the top ten. Their target antigens are unknown. Specimen: cultured PBMCs, collected from culture after CMV antigen stimulation. These receptors originate from a human donor in good health (CMV status not recorded). Some clones in this sample may be carry-over from other donors' samples.

This clonotype has at least ten counts. The V call is TRBV7-2, the J call TRBJ2-1, with 7 bases lining up with TRBD2. CDR3 length: 15 amino acids. The germline V gene has CDR1 SGHTA and CDR2 FQGNSA. J lost 8 bases, V lost 1 base, and 8 bases had no gene match. CDR3 DNA sequence: TGTGCCAGCAGCTTAGATACGGGAGGTATTGATGAGCAGTTCTTC. It codes for CASSLDTGGIDEQFF.

CDR3 sequence (DNA): TGTGCCACCAGTGATTCGAACACTGAAGCTTTCTTT. Residues: CATSDSNTEAFF. The rearrangement uses TRBV24-1 and TRBJ1-1, with D uncertain. The germline V and J ends were trimmed by 2 bases and 1 base, with 1 base remaining between them. Germline CDR1 and CDR2: KGHDR and SFDVKD. The CDR3 runs 12 residues.

Many counts were recorded for this clonotype. The J gene is TRBJ2-7, the V gene TRBV7-8; D perhaps matches TRBD2 (6 bases). Germline V gene data show CDR1 as SGHVS and CDR2 as FQNEAQ. CDR3 length equals 16 residues. The V end was cut by 1 base, the J end by 2 bases, with 15 bases between. The CDR3 DNA reads TGTGCCAGCAGCTTAGGGCGGAGTAGCGGTCCCTACGAGCAGTACTTC. Protein: CASSLGRSSGPYEQYF.

Written as DNA, the CDR3 is TGCAGCGTTGAAGATCCTAGCGGGAGATTAAATGAGCAGTTCTTC. Protein: CSVEDPSGRLNEQFF. The gene calls are TRBV29-1 and TRBJ2-1, with TRBD2 identical over 10 bases. The V and J ends lost 0 bases and 7 bases, in that order; junction bases with no gene match: 6. CDR3 length: 15 residues. Germline CDR1 and CDR2: SQVTM and ANQGSEA.

The rearrangement links TRBV5-6 to TRBJ2-7; D ambiguous. Germline V gene sequence: CDR1 SGHDT, CDR2 YYEEEE. The V end lost 0 bases, the J end lost 2 bases, and 9 bases lay between the germline ends. The CDR3 runs 14 residues. The CDR3 region has the DNA TGTGCCAGCAGCTTGGCAGGAAAGACCTACGAGCAGTACTTC. Protein product: CASSLAGKTYEQYF.

This clonotype has just one count. The J gene is TRBJ1-2, the V gene TRBV19, with a tentative D call TRBD1 (5 bases). From germline, CDR1 is LNHDA and CDR2 SQIVND (reference sequence). The CDR3 loop spans 12 amino acids. V lost 4 bases to trimming and J lost 8 bases, with 11 bases between them. CDR3 nucleotide sequence: TGTGCCAGTAGTAGATTCAGGGACGGCTACACCTTC. Protein: CASSRFRDGYTF.

This clonotype was recorded a few times. The CDR3 coding sequence is TGTGCCAGCAGTTTCGTTCTAGCGGGAACGGAGACCCAGTACTTC. It yields the protein CASSFVLAGTETQYF. V is TRBV27 and J is TRBJ2-5, with 9 bases aligning to TRBD2. J gave up 5 bases and V 3 bases, and 7 bases lay outside the gene matches. The V gene's germline CDR1 is MNHEY and CDR2 SMNVEV (reference sequence). The CDR3 has 15 amino acids.

This sequence joins TRBV7-8 and TRBJ2-3; either TRBD1 or TRBD2 may fit D (6 bases each). V shed 1 base and J shed 3 bases, with 11 bases lying between them. Germline V CDR1 and CDR2: SGHVS, FQNEAQ. The CDR3 length is 15 residues. CDR3 protein: CASSLGLGGTDTQYF. In DNA, the CDR3 is TGTGCCAGCAGCTTAGGACTAGGGGGGACAGATACGCAGTATTTT.

The V and J genes are TRBV3-1 and TRBJ2-1; perhaps TRBD2 as D (5 bases). CDR3 size: 18 residues. With 3 bases removed from V and 6 bases from J, the gap between germline ends came to 24 bases. The germline V gene encodes CDR1 LGHDT and CDR2 YNNKEL (reference sequence). CDR3 coding DNA: TGTGCCAGCAGCCAGTTTGACATTCAAGCGGTTGGAACCAATGAGCAGTTCTTC. It yields the protein CASSQFDIQAVGTNEQFF.

This clonotype was observed a handful of times. The chain is built from TRBV12-3 or TRBV12-4 and TRBJ2-5, with D tentatively TRBD1 (5 bases). The CDR3 runs 13 residues. Trimming shortened V by 2 bases and J by 8 bases, and 12 bases separated the two germline ends. In DNA, the CDR3 is TGTGCCAGCAGTTTACCTGTTAGGGGTACCCAGTACTTC. Protein product: CASSLPVRGTQYF.

This chain joins TRBV20-1 and TRBJ1-3; tentatively, D is TRBD1 (6 bases). The germline V gene has CDR1 DFQATT and CDR2 SNEGSKA (reference sequence). The CDR3 runs 15 residues. Between the trimmed V and J ends, which lost 2 bases and 0 bases, there was a span of 11 bases. CDR3 DNA sequence: TGCAGTGCTAGAACCACAGGGAGCTCTGGAAACACCATATATTTT. This translates into CSARTTGSSGNTIYF.

CDR3 bases: TGTGCCAGCAGCAGAGTTAGCGTGCAAGAGACCCAGTACTTC. Translating gives CASSRVSVQETQYF. This chain links TRBV28 with TRBJ2-5; possibly TRBD2 for D (5 bases). The CDR3 has 14 amino acids. In germline, CDR1 is MDHEN, CDR2 SYDVKM. V was pared by 6 bases and J by 2 bases, with 13 bases between.

The rearrangement joins TRBV6-2 or TRBV6-3 to TRBJ2-1, with D perhaps matching TRBD1 or TRBD2 (5 bases each). This CDR3 has 13 amino acids. With 7 bases removed from V and 7 bases from J, the gap between germline ends came to 14 bases. Germline V gives CDR1 MNHEY, CDR2 SVGEGT. The CDR3 sequence: CASIRAEGNEQFF. The CDR3 bases are TGTGCCAGCATCCGGGCCGAGGGGAATGAGCAGTTCTTC.

J is TRBJ2-7 and V is TRBV11-2; the D is unclear. Germline CDR1 and CDR2: SGHAT and FQNNGV. CDR3 size: 12 residues. Trimming removed 4 bases at V and 6 bases at J, with 10 bases between. The CDR3 sequence is CASSSGPSEQYV. The CDR3 nucleotides are TGTGCCAGCAGCTCCGGGCCGAGCGAGCAGTACGTC.

The rearrangement links TRBV7-2 to TRBJ2-1; tentative D call: TRBD2 (5 bases). Germline CDR1 is SGHTA and CDR2 is FQGNSA. The CDR3 has 16 amino acids. The V and J ends lost 5 bases and 2 bases respectively, with 16 bases between them. CDR3 residues: CASSRTGQRTYNEQFF. In nucleotides, the CDR3 is TGTGCCAGCAGCCGGACGGGTCAGCGGACCTACAATGAGCAGTTCTTC. Full variable domain (missing parts from reference TRBV7-2 and TRBJ2-1): GAGVSQSPSNKVTEKGKDVELRCDPISGHTALYWYRQSLGQGLEFLIYFQGNSAPDKSGLPSDRFSAERTGGSVSTLTIQRTQQEDSAVYLCASSRTGQRTYNEQFFGPGTRLTVL.

J is TRBJ2-3 and V is TRBV19, with 13 bases aligning to TRBD2. Germline lookup yields CDR1 LNHDA and CDR2 SQIVND (reference sequence). After removal of 4 bases from V and 5 bases from J, the junction contained 12 bases not matched to a gene. CDR3 length equals 18 residues. The CDR3 bases are TGTGCCAGTAGTAAAAGACTAGCGGGAGGCCACCAGGGAGATACGCAGTATTTT. Encoded protein: CASSKRLAGGHQGDTQYF.

This clonotype has just a few counts. The J gene is TRBJ2-7, the V gene TRBV6-5, with D perhaps matching TRBD1 or TRBD2 (5 bases each). The CDR3 runs 15 residues. The V gene's germline CDR1 is MNHEY and CDR2 SVGAGI. The V and J ends lost 6 bases and 2 bases respectively, with 17 bases between them. DNA for the CDR3: TGTGCCAGCAGCCCACCCCCGGGGCTGCCCTACGAGCAGTACTTC. Translating gives CASSPPPGLPYEQYF.

The V call is TRBV4-1, the J call TRBJ2-5; the D is unclear. Trimming took 0 bases from V and 5 from J, leaving 7 bases between them. Germline V gene sequence: CDR1 MGHRA, CDR2 YSYEKL. The CDR3 has 13 amino acids. The CDR3 reads CASSQDLDETQYF. The CDR3 coding sequence is TGCGCCAGCAGCCAAGATCTAGATGAGACCCAGTACTTC.

This clonotype appeared a few times. The chain links TRBV7-3 to TRBJ2-1; D possibly uses TRBD1 or TRBD2 (5 bases each). The germline V gene has CDR1 SGHTA and CDR2 FQGTGA. This CDR3 has 14 amino acids. V was cut by 4 bases and J by 7 bases, with 14 bases left in between. CDR3 amino acids: CASSSLGAPNEQFF. CDR3 sequence (DNA): TGTGCCAGCAGCTCACTCGGGGCTCCTAATGAGCAGTTCTTC.

The chain joins TRBV10-3 to TRBJ1-1; maybe TRBD1 (6 bases). Per the germline V gene, CDR1 is ENHRY and CDR2 is SYGVKD. The V end was cut by 0 bases, the J end by 5 bases, with 13 bases between. This CDR3 has 15 residues. CDR3: CAISESGGVVTEAFF. CDR3 DNA sequence: TGTGCCATCAGTGAGTCTGGGGGCGTTGTGACTGAAGCTTTCTTT.

This sequence joins TRBV5-1 and TRBJ2-2; D remains unclear. Germline V gene sequence: CDR1 SGHRS, CDR2 YFSETQ. The CDR3 spans 14 residues. V was clipped by 4 bases and J by 1 base, with 8 bases between them. The CDR3 DNA reads TGCGCCAGCAGCGGGTACCTGAACACCGGGGAGCTGTTTTTT. It is translated as CASSGYLNTGELFF.

This chain uses TRBV20-1 with TRBJ1-1; D is unclear. Trimming stripped 0 bases from V and 11 bases from J, with 13 bases between. CDR3 length: 12 amino acids. In germline, CDR1 is DFQATT, CDR2 SNEGSKA (reference sequence). The CDR3 loop reads CSAREDPTEAFF. CDR3 in DNA: TGCAGTGCTAGAGAGGACCCCACAGAGGCTTTCTTT.

This clonotype was seen more than once but under ten times. The chain employs TRBV12-3 or TRBV12-4 and TRBJ1-1; D might be TRBD1 (5 bases). This CDR3 contains 14 residues. The V end lost 3 bases, the J end lost 1 base, and 9 bases lay between the germline ends. DNA of the CDR3: TGTGCCAGCAGTTTCGGGGCCCGGAACACTGAAGCTTTCTTT. Translated, it gives CASSFGARNTEAFF.

This rearrangement joins TRBV11-2 to TRBJ2-1, with TRBD2 identical over 10 bases. Germline-derived CDR1 and CDR2 are SGHAT and FQNNGV. V lost 0 bases and J lost 0; bases outside the gene matches: 5. The CDR3 has 18 residues. CDR3 region: CASSLDWSSGSSYNEQFF. The CDR3 DNA sequence: TGTGCCAGCAGCTTAGATTGGTCTAGCGGGAGCTCCTACAATGAGCAGTTCTTC.

The J gene is TRBJ1-1, the V gene TRBV29-1; possible D gene TRBD1, 5 bases. Germline V gene data show CDR1 as SQVTM and CDR2 as ANQGSEA. The CDR3 totals 13 residues. V was pared by 7 bases and J by 1 base, with 13 bases between. The CDR3: CSARAGSNTEAFF. The CDR3 coding sequence is TGCAGCGCGCGGGCAGGGTCGAACACTGAAGCTTTCTTT.

The chain has TRBV20-1 and TRBJ1-5, with a tentative D call TRBD1 (5 bases). The V end was cut by 3 bases, the J end by 3 bases, with 15 bases between. This CDR3 has 15 amino acids. From germline, CDR1 is DFQATT and CDR2 SNEGSKA (reference sequence). The CDR3 here is CSARTGTLNNQPQHF. The CDR3 DNA follows: TGCAGTGCTAGGACCGGGACGTTAAACAATCAGCCCCAGCATTTT.

V gene TRBV6-5 combines with J gene TRBJ2-1; 12 bases align to TRBD2. Germline V gives CDR1 MNHEY, CDR2 SVGAGI. The CDR3 runs to 15 residues. With V trimmed by 10 bases and J by 5 bases, 9 bases remained unmatched. CDR3 sequence: CATKTGLAGNNEQFF. CDR3 DNA sequence: TGTGCCACCAAGACGGGACTAGCGGGCAACAATGAGCAGTTCTTC.